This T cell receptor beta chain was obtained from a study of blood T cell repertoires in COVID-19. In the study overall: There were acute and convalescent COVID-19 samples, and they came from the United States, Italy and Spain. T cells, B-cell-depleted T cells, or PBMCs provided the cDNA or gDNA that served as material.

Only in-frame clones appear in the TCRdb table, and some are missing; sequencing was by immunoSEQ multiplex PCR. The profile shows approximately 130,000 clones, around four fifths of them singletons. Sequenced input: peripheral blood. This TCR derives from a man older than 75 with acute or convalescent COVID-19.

CDR3 DNA sequence: TGTGCCACCAGTAGACCGCAGGGGAACACCGGGGAGCTGTTTTTT. Translating gives CATSRPQGNTGELFF. This sequence joins TRBV24-1 and TRBJ2-2, with D perhaps TRBD1 (5 bases). CDR1 is KGHDR, CDR2 SFDVKD, per germline. With 6 bases removed from V and 1 base from J, the gap between germline ends came to 11 bases. The CDR3 length is 15 residues.